This TCR beta chain emerged from a study of blood T cells in healthy people across ages. With a J-beta primer mix and a sample-barcoded 5' primer, a second PCR ran 7 to 11 cycles. Via MiXCR, TCRdb re-called the 5' RACE reads, giving one row per CDR3 protein. The repertoire holds 800,000 to 1,300,000 distinct CDR3 sequences, with around 25% as singletons. This clonotype came up a few times. Germline trimming cut 5 bases from V and 2 bases from J; bases unmatched to any gene: 2. The CDR3 covers 15 residues. CDR1 is MNHEY and CDR2 is SVGEGT in the germline V gene. This sample was shared with a second study, whose subject was T cells of mothers and their children. From that study: Slightly higher but non-significant overlap marked related mother-child pairs versus unrelated pairs.

The TCR originated in a girl aged 2 to 10 in good health. Material for sequencing was blood. The chain is built from TRBV6-2 or TRBV6-3 and TRBJ2-1, with 11 bases identical to TRBD2. The CDR3 here is CASSKLAGAYNEQFF. The CDR3 DNA reads as TGTGCCAGCAGTAAACTAGCGGGGGCCTACAATGAGCAGTTCTTC.